This T cell receptor beta chain emerged from a study of cytomegalovirus exposure and HLA in healthy donors. Only in-frame clones appear in the TCRdb table, and some are missing; sequencing was by immunoSEQ multiplex PCR. The sample lists around 61,000 clones; roughly nine tenths were seen once. The CDR3 loop spans 16 amino acids. Germline-derived CDR1 and CDR2 are SGDLS and YYNGEE. V lost 4 bases, J lost 5 bases, and 6 bases stayed unmatched. V is TRBV9 and J is TRBJ2-3; 14 bases are shared with TRBD2. Sequencing used PBMCs. The origin of this receptor is a man aged 18 to 30 in good health and CMV-seronegative. CDR3 in amino acids: CASSPPGLAGVDTQYF. The CDR3 DNA follows: TGTGCCAGCAGCCCTCCGGGACTAGCGGGAGTAGATACGCAGTATTTT.